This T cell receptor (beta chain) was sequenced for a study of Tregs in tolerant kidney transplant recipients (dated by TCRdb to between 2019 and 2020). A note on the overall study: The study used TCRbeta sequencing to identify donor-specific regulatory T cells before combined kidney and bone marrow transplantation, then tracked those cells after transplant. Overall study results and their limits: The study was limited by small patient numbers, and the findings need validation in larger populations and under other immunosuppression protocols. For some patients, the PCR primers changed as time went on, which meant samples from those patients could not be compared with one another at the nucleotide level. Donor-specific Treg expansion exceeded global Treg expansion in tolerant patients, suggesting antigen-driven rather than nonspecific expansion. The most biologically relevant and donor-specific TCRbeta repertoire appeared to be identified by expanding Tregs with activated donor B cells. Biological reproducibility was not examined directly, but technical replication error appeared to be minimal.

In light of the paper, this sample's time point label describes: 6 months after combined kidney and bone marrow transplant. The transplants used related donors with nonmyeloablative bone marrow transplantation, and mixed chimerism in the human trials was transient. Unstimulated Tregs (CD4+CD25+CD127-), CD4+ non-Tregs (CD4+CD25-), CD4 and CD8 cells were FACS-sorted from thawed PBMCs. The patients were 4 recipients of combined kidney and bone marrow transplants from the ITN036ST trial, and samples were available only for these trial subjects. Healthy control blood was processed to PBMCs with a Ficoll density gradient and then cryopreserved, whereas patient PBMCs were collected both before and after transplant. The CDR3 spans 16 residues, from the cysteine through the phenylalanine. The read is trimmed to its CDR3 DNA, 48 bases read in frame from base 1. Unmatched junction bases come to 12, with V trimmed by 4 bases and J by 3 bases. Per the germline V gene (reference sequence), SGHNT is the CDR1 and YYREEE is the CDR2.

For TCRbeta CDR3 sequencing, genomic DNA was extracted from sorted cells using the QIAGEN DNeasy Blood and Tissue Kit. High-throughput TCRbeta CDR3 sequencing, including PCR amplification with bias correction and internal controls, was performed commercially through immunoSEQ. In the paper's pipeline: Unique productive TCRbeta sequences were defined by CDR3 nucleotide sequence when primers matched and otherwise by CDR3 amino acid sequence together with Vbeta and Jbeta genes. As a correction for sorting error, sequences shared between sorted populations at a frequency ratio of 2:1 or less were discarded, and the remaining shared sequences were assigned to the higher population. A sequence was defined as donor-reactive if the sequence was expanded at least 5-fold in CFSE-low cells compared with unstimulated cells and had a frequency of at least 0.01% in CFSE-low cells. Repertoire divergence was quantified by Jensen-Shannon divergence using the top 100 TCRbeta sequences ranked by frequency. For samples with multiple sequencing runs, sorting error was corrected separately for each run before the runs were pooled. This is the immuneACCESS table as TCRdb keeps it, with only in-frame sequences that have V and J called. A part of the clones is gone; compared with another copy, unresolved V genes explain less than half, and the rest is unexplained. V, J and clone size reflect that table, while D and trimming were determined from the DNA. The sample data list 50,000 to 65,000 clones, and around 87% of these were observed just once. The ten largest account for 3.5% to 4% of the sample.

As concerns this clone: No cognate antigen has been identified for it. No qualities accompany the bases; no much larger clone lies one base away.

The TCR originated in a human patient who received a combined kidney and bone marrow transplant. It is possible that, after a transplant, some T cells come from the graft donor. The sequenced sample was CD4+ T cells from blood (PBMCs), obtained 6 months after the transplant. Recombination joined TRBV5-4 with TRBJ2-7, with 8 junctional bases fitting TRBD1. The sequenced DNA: TGTGCCAGCAGCAAACCTACCGGGACAGGAGACTACGAGCAGTACTTC. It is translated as CASSKPTGTGDYEQYF.